These 23 T cell receptor beta chains came from one sample sequenced in a study of blood T cell repertoires in COVID-19. The protocol was immunoSEQ multiplex PCR, while the TCRdb copy is restricted to in-frame clones and leaves out a portion. Here the sample spans some 97,000 clones, roughly 79% being singletons. The sequencing sample was made of peripheral blood. The receptors shown here come from a man between 65 and 85 years old with active or convalescent COVID-19.

V and J are TRBV5-1 and TRBJ1-1; D is possibly TRBD1 (6 bases). The CDR3 covers 14 residues. CDR1 and CDR2 (germline): SGHRS, YFSETQ. V lost 4 bases to trimming and J lost 4 bases, with 14 bases between them. CDR3 region: CASSQQGRVTEAFF. For the CDR3, the DNA is TGCGCCAGCAGCCAACAGGGCCGGGTCACTGAAGCTTTCTTT.

The rearrangement joins TRBV6-2 or TRBV6-3 to TRBJ2-5; TRBD1 aligns across 10 bases. In germline, CDR1 is MNHEY, CDR2 SVGEGT. The J segment lost 1 base and the V segment lost 6 bases, leaving 2 bases of the junction unmatched. The length of the CDR3 is 14 residues. CDR3 amino acids: CASSWDRGQETQYF. The CDR3 region has the DNA TGTGCCAGCAGCTGGGACAGGGGCCAAGAGACCCAGTACTTC.

V gene TRBV12-3 or TRBV12-4 combines with J gene TRBJ1-2; a weak D match, TRBD1 (6 bases). The CDR3 has 13 residues. The germline V and J ends were trimmed by 7 bases and 4 bases, with 13 bases remaining between them. In DNA, the CDR3 is TGTGCCAGCACAGTCGACAGGACCTATGGCTACACCTTC. It is translated as CASTVDRTYGYTF.

This chain joins TRBV23-1 and TRBJ2-3; a weak D match, TRBD2 (6 bases). TRBV23-1 is sorted into the ORF group, with uncertain function. The CDR3 contains 12 residues. Trimming removed 6 bases from V and 6 bases from J, with 10 bases in between. CDR3 loop: CASSPRGDTQYF. CDR3 sequence (DNA): TGCGCCAGCAGCCCTCGGGGGGATACGCAGTATTTT.

The chain couples TRBV6-1 to TRBJ1-2; D call uncertain. The CDR3 extends over 13 amino acids. V was pared by 6 bases and J by 4 bases, with 12 bases between. CDR1 and CDR2 from the germline V gene are MNHNS and SASEGT. The DNA for the CDR3 is TGTGCCAGCAGCCAGACAATCAGCTATGGCTACACCTTC. This encodes CASSQTISYGYTF.

In nucleotides, the CDR3 is TGCGCCAGCAGCCAAGTCTCGCACAGGGGGATGAACACTGAAGCTTTCTTT. This codes for CASSQVSHRGMNTEAFF. The gene calls are TRBV4-1 and TRBJ1-1; the match to TRBD1 covers 8 bases. CDR1 and CDR2 (germline): MGHRA, YSYEKL. V was clipped by 1 base and J by 0 bases; unmatched bases: 7. This CDR3 is built from 17 residues.

This clone was counted between two and nine times. The CDR3 spells CASSPPGLPSSYEQYF. DNA for the CDR3: TGTGCCAGCTCACCACCTGGGCTACCGTCCTCCTACGAGCAGTACTTC. V is TRBV18 and J is TRBJ2-7; D gene unclear. Germline V gives CDR1 KGHSH, CDR2 LQKENI. V was clipped by 0 bases and J by 0 bases, with 12 bases between them. The CDR3 is 16 residues long.

The chain is built from TRBV7-3 and TRBJ2-6; TRBD2 matches 9 bases. The CDR3 is 18 amino acids. Trimming cost V 4 bases and J 2 bases; bases outside gene matches: 9. In germline, CDR1 is SGHTA, CDR2 FQGTGA. The CDR3 DNA reads as TGTGCCAGCAGCTCACCCCGGAGCGGGAGGACTGGGGCCAACGTCCTGACTTTC. Amino acid sequence: CASSSPRSGRTGANVLTF. The whole variable domain, remainder taken from reference TRBV7-3 and TRBJ2-6, is GAGVSQTPSNKVTEKGKYVELRCDPISGHTALYWYRQSLGQGPEFLIYFQGTGAADDSGLPNDRFFAVRPEGSVSTLKIQRTERGDSAVYLCASSSPRSGRTGANVLTFGAGSRLTVL.

The chain combines TRBV28 with TRBJ1-2; TRBD1 matches at 7 bases. V gave up 3 bases and J gave up 8 bases; unmatched junction bases: 3. The CDR3 totals 12 residues. Germline V gene sequence: CDR1 MDHEN, CDR2 SYDVKM. CDR3 in DNA: TGTGCCAGCAGTTTTGGAGGGGGCGGCTACACCTTC. Translated, it gives CASSFGGGGYTF.

This clone has a handful of counts. The chain links TRBV3-1 (or the pseudogene TRBV3-2) to TRBJ2-3, with no clear D. Trimming cost V 2 bases and J 1 base, with 7 bases left between them. CDR1 and CDR2 (germline): LGHDT, YNNKEL (reference sequence). There are 14 residues in the CDR3. This CDR3 reads CASSQLTGTDTQYF. The CDR3 bases are TGTGCCAGCAGCCAACTTACAGGCACAGATACGCAGTATTTT.

The chain uses TRBV7-8 and TRBJ2-3; 7 bases are a match to TRBD2. The germline CDR1 and CDR2 sequences are SGHVS and FQNEAQ. CDR3 size: 19 residues. V shed 3 bases, J shed 0 bases, and the junction held 15 bases outside the gene matches. DNA for the CDR3: TGTGCCAGCAGCTTTAGGCGGGAGCAAGGGGAATGGAGCACAGATACGCAGTATTTT. Its protein product is CASSFRREQGEWSTDTQYF.

The chain uses TRBV28 and TRBJ2-1; 13 bases match TRBD2. Germline CDR1 is MDHEN and CDR2 is SYDVKM. This CDR3 is 15 amino acids long. The V gene end was trimmed by 5 bases and the J gene end by 9 bases; junction bases not matched to a gene: 7. The chain's CDR3 is CASSPGLAGVGEQFF. The CDR3 DNA is TGTGCCAGCAGTCCCGGACTAGCGGGAGTTGGTGAGCAGTTCTTC. The whole variable domain, remainder taken from reference TRBV28 and TRBJ2-1, is DVKVTQSSRYLVKRTGEKVFLECVQDMDHENMFWYRQDPGLGLRLIYFSYDVKMKEKGDIPEGYSVSREKKERFSLILESASTNQTSMYLCASSPGLAGVGEQFFGPGTRLTVL.

The V call is TRBV2, the J call TRBJ1-1; D not certain. Looked up from germline, CDR1 is SNHLY and CDR2 is FYNNEI. Trimming took 4 bases from V and 1 from J, leaving 13 bases between them. There are 15 residues in the CDR3. The CDR3 DNA sequence: TGTGCCAGCAGTGGCTATACAGTAACGAACACTGAAGCTTTCTTT. This translates into CASSGYTVTNTEAFF.

V and J are TRBV7-3 and TRBJ2-1; possibly TRBD1 for D (6 bases). CDR1 is SGHTA, CDR2 FQGTGA, per germline. The CDR3 spans 15 residues. Between the trimmed V and J ends, which lost 1 base and 2 bases, there was a span of 9 bases. As DNA, the CDR3 is TGTGCCAGCAGCTTAAAAGGGGGACCCTACAATGAGCAGTTCTTC. Protein sequence: CASSLKGGPYNEQFF.

The CDR3 region is CASNPDRDTEAFF. The CDR3 nucleotides are TGTGCCAGCAACCCAGACAGGGACACTGAAGCTTTCTTT. V and J are TRBV6-2 or TRBV6-3 and TRBJ1-1, with 7 bases aligning to TRBD1. The V segment lost 7 bases and the J segment 3 bases; nucleotides outside the gene matches: 5. Germline values: CDR1 MNHEY, CDR2 SVGEGT. This CDR3 has 13 amino acids.

The rearrangement uses TRBV7-9 and TRBJ1-2; no firm D call. The V end lost 3 bases, the J end lost 0 bases, and 8 bases lay between the germline ends. In germline, CDR1 is SEHNR, CDR2 FQNEAQ (reference sequence). This CDR3 contains 14 residues. The CDR3 spells CASSFEVSNYGYTF. In DNA form, the CDR3 reads TGTGCCAGCAGCTTTGAGGTGTCTAACTATGGCTACACCTTC.

The chain uses TRBV7-6 and TRBJ1-4; D is uncertain. Germline-derived CDR1 and CDR2 are SGHVS and FNYEAQ. V was pared by 3 bases and J by 8 bases, with 10 bases between. This CDR3 region has 13 residues. CDR3 loop: CASSFPGGEKLFF. In DNA, the CDR3 is TGTGCCAGCAGCTTCCCAGGAGGGGAAAAACTGTTTTTT.

The CDR3 nucleotides read TGTGCCAGCAGCCGGGACAAAAACACTGAAGCTTTCTTT. It translates to CASSRDKNTEAFF. The chain is built from TRBV5-5 and TRBJ1-1; a weak D match, TRBD1 (6 bases). The CDR3 runs to 13 residues. Trimming removed 4 bases from V and 2 bases from J, with 9 bases in between. CDR1 SGHKS and CDR2 YYEKEE come from the germline V gene (reference sequence).

The chain carries TRBV7-9 and TRBJ2-1, with 11 bases identical to TRBD2. V lost 3 bases and J lost 0; bases outside the gene matches: 10. There are 19 residues in the CDR3. CDR1 is SEHNR and CDR2 is FQNEAQ in the germline V gene (reference sequence). The CDR3 sequence: CASSLFRLAGQISYNEQFF. DNA for the CDR3: TGTGCCAGCAGCTTGTTCCGACTAGCGGGACAGATCTCCTACAATGAGCAGTTCTTC.

This clone was detected only a few times. The chain is built from TRBV18 and TRBJ1-6; D is uncertain. Trimming pared 2 bases from V and 7 bases from J, leaving 9 bases between. Germline loops: CDR1 KGHSH, CDR2 LQKENI. The length of the CDR3 is 14 residues. CDR3 bases: TGTGCCAGCTCACCATCACAGAGCAATTCACCCCTCCACTTT. This sequence encodes CASSPSQSNSPLHF.

The count of this clone is one. This sequence joins TRBV2 and TRBJ2-1; TRBD1 matches at 8 bases. CDR3 length: 15 residues. V shed 7 bases and J 4 bases; nucleotides not matched to a gene: 9. CDR1 is SNHLY, CDR2 FYNNEI, per germline. CDR3: CASNRDRGEYNEQFF. CDR3 sequence (DNA): TGTGCCAGCAATAGAGACAGGGGAGAATACAATGAGCAGTTCTTC.

This clone was counted once. The chain couples TRBV6-4 to TRBJ1-5, with D perhaps matching TRBD1 (5 bases). The CDR3 runs 13 residues. Germline V gene lookup returns CDR1 MRHNA and CDR2 SNTAGT. With 6 bases removed from V and 4 bases from J, the gap between germline ends came to 10 bases. The CDR3 nucleotides are TGTGCCAGCAGCCTCGACAGAAATCAGCCCCAGCATTTT. Translation gives CASSLDRNQPQHF.

The V and J genes are TRBV2 and TRBJ1-2; 8 bases agree with TRBD1. V gave up 6 bases and J gave up 7 bases; unmatched junction bases: 7. CDR1 and CDR2 (germline): SNHLY, FYNNEI. CDR3 size: 13 residues. The CDR3 nucleotides are TGTGCCAGCAGACAGACAGGGGATGCTGGCTACACCTTC. Residues: CASRQTGDAGYTF.